This T cell receptor beta chain was identified during a study of regulatory T cells in long-lasting Graves disease. V was pared by 0 bases and J by 4 bases, with 17 bases between. This CDR3 spans 16 amino acids. Germline lookup yields CDR1 DFQATT and CDR2 SNEGSKA (reference sequence). This clonotype showed up just a few times. Time point of the sample: newly diagnosed GD, antithyroid drugs for less than 3 months. RNA from PBMCs was the source of the TCR library. Arm-PCR of CDR3 regions and iRepertoire HTBI primers were used to build TCR beta libraries. TCRdb itself ran the multiplex PCR reads through MiXCR, one entry per CDR3 protein. The sample consists of about 530,000 distinct CDR3 sequences, more than 15% of them appearing once. In addition, the sample was reused for a study of T cells in Graves' hyperthyroidism and ophthalmopathy.

The sample was peripheral blood mononuclear cells (PBMCs), taken at new diagnosis, from a patient treated with antithyroid drugs. The clonotype was recovered from a woman aged 40 to 65 with Graves disease. The rearrangement joins TRBV20-1 to TRBJ2-3; D may be TRBD1 or TRBD2 (5 bases each). CDR3 sequence reads: CSARDRLRGFADTQYF. The CDR3 nucleotides are TGCAGTGCTAGAGATAGATTGAGGGGTTTTGCAGATACGCAGTATTTT.